This is a list of T cell receptor beta chains from one sample in a study of OX40 agonist ivuxolimab in advanced cancers. Sequencing used immunoSEQ multiplex PCR; TCRdb keeps in-frame clones, though not all of them. The sample has about 96,000 clones, approximately 80% seen once; the top ten hold roughly 5.8%. Sequences were derived from CD4+ or CD8+ T cells sorted from blood, sampled in a trial of the OX40 agonist ivuxolimab. Receptor source: an adult with an advanced solid tumor such as melanoma, head and neck, liver or kidney cancer. Both conserved end residues are trimmed from each CDR3.

j_gene: TRBJ2-7; v_gene: TRBV6-1; CDR3aa: ASARATYEQY
j_gene: TRBJ1-3; v_gene: TRBV20-1; CDR3aa: AVPGNTIY
j_gene: TRBJ1-2; v_gene: TRBV6-6; CDR3aa: ASSSPGVYDYT
j_gene: TRBJ1-2; v_gene: TRBV28; CDR3aa: ASTPTGGPRYGYT
j_gene: TRBJ2-7; v_gene: TRBV10-3; CDR3aa: AISGQGQTYEQY
j_gene: TRBJ1-1; v_gene: TRBV29-1; CDR3aa: SVVVGGGGTEAF
j_gene: TRBJ2-4; v_gene: TRBV5-4; CDR3aa: ASTTSAGGLAKNIQY
j_gene: TRBJ2-7; v_gene: TRBV21-1; CDR3aa: ASSLPGTGFYEQY
j_gene: TRBJ1-6; v_gene: TRBV27; CDR3aa: ASSLLQGGNSPLH
j_gene: TRBJ2-1; v_gene: TRBV9; CDR3aa: ASGESLGEQF
j_gene: TRBJ1-2; v_gene: TRBV9; CDR3aa: ASSEGTERYGYT
j_gene: TRBJ1-2; v_gene: TRBV29-1; CDR3aa: SAPGAGVANYGYT